A selection of T cell receptor beta chains follows, all from one sample in a study of T cell changes during pregnancy in multiple sclerosis. Only in-frame clones appear in the TCRdb table, and some are missing; sequencing was by immunoSEQ multiplex PCR. The sample has approximately 85,000 clones, about 95% seen once. The source material was peripheral blood, sampled in the third trimester of pregnancy. Receptors were obtained from a female donor with multiple sclerosis, enrolled in a pregnancy study. CDR3s include the opening cysteine and the closing phenylalanine or tryptophan. D genes are given only for firm matches. The listing skips clone size in some rows; elsewhere it reads once, few, many or a size class.

j_call	d_call	clone_size	v_call	cdr3_length	cdr3_nt	cdr3_aa
TRBJ1-5	.	.	TRBV19	13	TGTGCCAGTAGTCCACAGGGTATTCAGCCCCAGCATTTT	CASSPQGIQPQHF
TRBJ1-4	.	.	TRBV13	14	TGTGCCAGCAGCCCCGGGAGAAATTATGAAAAACTGTTTTTT	CASSPGRNYEKLFF
TRBJ1-1	TRBD1	.	TRBV5-6	15	TGTGCCAGCAGCTCGACCGGGACAGGGAAGCCTGAAGCTTTCTTT	CASSSTGTGKPEAFF
TRBJ2-3	TRBD2	.	TRBV6-1	15	TGTGCCAGCAGTGAACAGCGGGGGGGGGCAGATACGCAGTATTTT	CASSEQRGGADTQYF
TRBJ1-4	TRBD1	.	TRBV4-2	15	TGTGCCAGCAGCCAAGATACAGGGGGGAATGAAAAACTGTTTTTT	CASSQDTGGNEKLFF
TRBJ2-7	.	.	TRBV5-4	14	TGTGCCAGCAGCTTTAGTGGCGGGGTCTACGAGCAGTACTTC	CASSFSGGVYEQYF
TRBJ1-6	TRBD1	.	TRBV27	15	TGTGCCAGCAGTGGGACAGGCCTCCGGAATTCACCCCTCCACTTT	CASSGTGLRNSPLHF
TRBJ2-2	.	.	TRBV11-2	15	TGTGCCAGCATCGGGCAGGGGCTCTACACCGGGGAGCTGTTTTTT	CASIGQGLYTGELFF
TRBJ1-1	TRBD1	.	TRBV9	15	TGTGCCAGCAGCACCTCGGACAGGGGGCTCACTGAAGCTTTCTTT	CASSTSDRGLTEAFF
TRBJ1-1	.	.	TRBV7-6	16	TGTGCCAGCAGCTTAGAAGTTCGGGTGTTGAACACTGAAGCTTTCTTT	CASSLEVRVLNTEAFF
TRBJ2-6	.	.	TRBV11-3	16	TGTGCCAGCAGCCCCTCAGGGGCCGCTGGGGCCAACGTCCTGACTTTC	CASSPSGAAGANVLTF
TRBJ2-3	.	.	TRBV19	15	TGTGCCAGTAGTAACGGACTACGGATCACAGATACGCAGTATTTT	CASSNGLRITDTQYF
TRBJ2-3	.	.	TRBV4-1	15	TGCGCCAGCACCCGGGACTTTAGCGGACCAGATACGCAGTATTTT	CASTRDFSGPDTQYF
TRBJ1-2	.	.	TRBV6-4	14	TGTGCCAGCAGTGACCGCTTGGGGCAGGGGGGCTACACCTTC	CASSDRLGQGGYTF
TRBJ2-7	TRBD2	.	TRBV6-1	15	TGTGCCAGCAGGGGAATGGGGGGGAGATCCTACGAGCAGTACTTC	CASRGMGGRSYEQYF
TRBJ1-6	.	.	TRBV5-1	16	TGCGCCAGCAGCTTTGAGGGTACAGGGACCAATTCACCCCTCCACTTT	CASSFEGTGTNSPLHF
TRBJ2-2	.	.	TRBV4-1	14	TGCGCCAGCAGCCAAGATTTACTTGTGGGGGAGCTGTTTTTT	CASSQDLLVGELFF
TRBJ2-6	TRBD1	.	TRBV6-4	19	TGTGCCAGCAGTGACGGCGGCGGGACAGGGGGCTCTGGGGCCAACGTCCTGACTTTC	CASSDGGGTGGSGANVLTF
TRBJ1-5	.	.	TRBV19	14	TGTGCCAGTAGTCTAAGACAGGCCCTGGGGCCCCAGCATTTT	CASSLRQALGPQHF
TRBJ1-1	TRBD1	once	TRBV5-4	14	TGTGCCAGCAGCACGGGACAGGGGGACACTGAAGCTTTCTTT	CASSTGQGDTEAFF
TRBJ2-7	TRBD2	.	TRBV6-5	14	TGTGCCAGCAGAGGAGCTTTGGGGAGGGACGAGCAGTACTTC	CASRGALGRDEQYF
TRBJ2-3	TRBD2	.	TRBV5-1	16	TGCGCCAGCAGTCCTTCACTAGCGGCCAGCACAGATACGCAGTATTTT	CASSPSLAASTDTQYF
TRBJ1-6	.	.	TRBV27	17	TGTGCCAGCAGTTCTCCTTTGAGGGAAAGAGGATATTCACCCCTCCACTTT	CASSSPLRERGYSPLHF
TRBJ2-2	.	.	TRBV6-4	13	TGTGCCAGCAGCGCTGGACAGCCCGGGGAGCTGTTTTTT	CASSAGQPGELFF
TRBJ1-2	TRBD1	.	TRBV19	12	TGTGCCAGTAGCCAAGGGACAGGGTTCTACACCTTC	CASSQGTGFYTF
TRBJ1-5	.	.	TRBV6-1	14	TGTGCCAGCAGTGAATGGGGCCTCAATCAGCCCCAGCATTTT	CASSEWGLNQPQHF
TRBJ2-1	.	.	TRBV6-1	15	TGTGCCAGCAGTGAAGCTCGAGGCCTCTACAATGAGCAGTTCTTC	CASSEARGLYNEQFF
TRBJ2-2	.	.	TRBV2	12	TGTGCCAGCAGGAGACTAGTGGGAGAGCTGTTTTTT	CASRRLVGELFF
TRBJ2-5	TRBD1	.	TRBV7-7	13	TGTGCTAGCAGCTCGACAGGGGGGGAGACCCAGTACTTC	CASSSTGGETQYF
TRBJ2-7	.	.	TRBV21-1	15	TGTGCCAGCAGCGGAGCGGATCTAACTCTCTACGAGCAGTACTTC	CASSGADLTLYEQYF
TRBJ1-2	.	.	TRBV19	13	TGTGCCAGTAAGGCGGGGGGTGACTATGGCTACACCTTC	CASKAGGDYGYTF
TRBJ1-1	.	.	TRBV13	13	TGTGCCAGCAGCCCGGAAGGGGGTACTGAAGCTTTCTTT	CASSPEGGTEAFF
TRBJ1-1	.	few	TRBV19	13	TGTGCCAGTAGTATATCTCGAGGCGCTGAAGCTTTCTTT	CASSISRGAEAFF
TRBJ2-1	TRBD1	once	TRBV10-2	16	TGCGCCAGCAGCGGGACAGGAGGAAGCTCCTACAATGAGCAGTTCTTC	CASSGTGGSSYNEQFF
TRBJ1-1	.	.	TRBV27	14	TGTGCCAGCAGTTTGAGAGGAGTTAACACTGAAGCTTTCTTT	CASSLRGVNTEAFF
TRBJ2-5	TRBD1	.	TRBV6-1	14	TGTGCCAGCAGATTGGGACAGGGGTCGGAGACCCAGTACTTC	CASRLGQGSETQYF
TRBJ1-1	.	.	TRBV19	14	TGTGCCAGTAGTCCCTGGGGGGAGAACACTGAAGCTTTCTTT	CASSPWGENTEAFF
TRBJ1-1	TRBD1	.	TRBV19	15	TGTGCCAGTAAGGGTGTAGGGACAGTGAACACTGAAGCTTTCTTT	CASKGVGTVNTEAFF
TRBJ1-5	.	.	TRBV6-5	13	TGTGCCAGCAGTTACCGGGTGAATCAGCCCCAGCATTTT	CASSYRVNQPQHF
TRBJ1-6	.	.	TRBV5-8	17	TGTGCCAGCAGCTTGTTCGTGCGGGAAACCTATAATTCACCCCTCCACTTT	CASSLFVRETYNSPLHF
TRBJ2-7	.	.	TRBV5-3	16	TGTGCCAGAAGCTTGAGCCTCAGGGCGGCCTCCTACGAGCAGTACTTC	CARSLSLRAASYEQYF
TRBJ1-6	TRBD1	.	TRBV7-9	14	TGTGCCAGCAGCAACGGACAGGGTGGCTCACCCCTCCACTTT	CASSNGQGGSPLHF
TRBJ1-2	.	.	TRBV29-1	14	TGCAGCGTTGACCGGACAAGGGTGAACTATGGCTACACCTTC	CSVDRTRVNYGYTF
TRBJ1-3	.	.	TRBV2	13	TGTGCCAGCAGTGACAGGGCAGGAAACACCATATATTTT	CASSDRAGNTIYF
TRBJ2-4	TRBD1	.	TRBV7-8	15	TGTGCCAGCAGCTCCCGGGACAGGGGCTTCAACATTCAGTACTTC	CASSSRDRGFNIQYF
TRBJ2-1	.	.	TRBV7-9	13	TGTGCCAGCAGCCCCCCCCCGGTAAATGAGCAGTTCTTC	CASSPPPVNEQFF
TRBJ2-7	TRBD1	.	TRBV2	14	TGTGCCAGCAGCCCCGACAGGGCAACCTACGAGCAGTACTTC	CASSPDRATYEQYF
TRBJ2-6	TRBD2	once	TRBV2	18	TGTGCCAGCAGACCTCCGGGACTAGCCCGCTCTGGGGCCAACGTCCTGACTTTC	CASRPPGLARSGANVLTF
TRBJ2-1	.	once	TRBV21-1	17	TGTGCCAGCAGCACACGTCGGTTAGCGGGGGCTTACAATGAGCAGTTCTTC	CASSTRRLAGAYNEQFF
TRBJ1-2	TRBD1	.	TRBV10-3	11	TGTGCCATCAGCAGGACAGGCGGCTACACCTTC	CAISRTGGYTF
TRBJ1-2	TRBD1	.	TRBV11-2	14	TGTGCCAGCAGCTCAAACAGGGACAGAAGAGGCTACACCTTC	CASSSNRDRRGYTF